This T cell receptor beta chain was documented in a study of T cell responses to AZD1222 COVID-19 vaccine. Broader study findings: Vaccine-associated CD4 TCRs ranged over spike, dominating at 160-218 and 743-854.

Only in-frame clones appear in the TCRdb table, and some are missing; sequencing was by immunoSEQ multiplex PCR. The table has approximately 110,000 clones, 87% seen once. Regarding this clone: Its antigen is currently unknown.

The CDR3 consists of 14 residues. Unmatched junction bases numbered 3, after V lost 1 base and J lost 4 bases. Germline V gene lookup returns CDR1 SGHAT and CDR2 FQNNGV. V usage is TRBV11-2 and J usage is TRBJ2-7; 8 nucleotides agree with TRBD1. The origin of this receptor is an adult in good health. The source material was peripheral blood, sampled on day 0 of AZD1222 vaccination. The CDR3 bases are TGTGCCAGCAGCTTAGGGACAGGGTATTACGAGCAGTACTTC. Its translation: CASSLGTGYYEQYF.